This T cell receptor (beta chain) was observed in a study of blood T cell repertoires in COVID-19 (dated by TCRdb to between 2020 and 2021). In the study overall: Collaborator samples came from the United States, Italy and Spain and covered acute and convalescent phases of COVID-19. The material from the prospective study consisted of cDNA or gDNA derived from T cells, B-cell-depleted T cells, or PBMCs. Subjects who had been exposed to COVID-19, were actively infected with it, or had recovered from it provided the deeply sampled blood TCRbeta repertoires that made up the dataset. The repertoires were made available in a free public database intended to serve as a resource for research on the immune response to SARS-CoV-2. The samples were drawn from two sources: the first 160 participants of the ongoing ImmuneRACE study, and 1,000 to 1,500 subjects contributed by 6 global collaborators. Sample metadata almost always included a de-identified subject ID, COVID-19 status, age in years and sex. Where available, HLA class I and class II types were taken from metadata supplied by the sample provider and were not determined by assay-based typing.

The immunoSEQ Assay, a bias-controlled multiplex PCR, was used to amplify TCRbeta CDR3 regions from genomic DNA. The study's processing was this. The number of nucleated cells in each sample was estimated by amplification of reference gene primers within the assay. To quantify the absolute abundance of each unique TCRbeta CDR3 rearrangement, sequence reads were collapsed and filtered. Productive Simpson clonality was computed per sample as the square root of Simpson's diversity index over productive rearrangements. The source is immuneACCESS, and TCRdb retained only in-frame sequences with V and J called. Part of the clones is not carried over; for the studies checked, unresolved V genes explain less than half of this, and the remainder is unexplained. V, J and clone size are those of that table, while D and trimming were read from the DNA. Present in this sample are 300,000 to 400,000 clones, around 88% of which were seen just once. The ten largest clones capture approximately 1.8% of the sample.

Broad study findings and their caveats: How much clinical and demographic metadata was included differed by source and by participant, and the metadata was provided uncurated.

Details on this clone: The target of this receptor is not known. No qualities accompany the bases; no much larger clone lies one base away.

At one collaborating source in Seattle, patients were enrolled during active infection and were followed longitudinally through the course of disease. The collaborating institutions used their own protocols to collect whole blood in K2EDTA tubes. Collaborator samples were shipped for TCRbeta analysis as frozen whole blood, isolated PBMCs, or DNA extracted from either sample type. Per the germline V gene, SGHTA is the CDR1 and FQGNSA is the CDR2. The germline V and J ends show losses of 2 bases and 3 bases respectively, and no gene match explains 1 base of the junction. The CDR3 measures 14 amino acids from cysteine to phenylalanine. Kept here is only the CDR3 DNA, which spans 42 bases and is read in frame from base 1.

Sequencing input: peripheral blood. The rearranged chain carries TRBV7-2 and TRBJ2-7; 10 junctional bases match TRBD1. This receptor was identified in a woman aged 25 to 45 with COVID-19, enrolled during active disease. The DNA sequence is TGTGCCAGCAGCTTATGGACAGGGGGCTACGAGCAGTACTTC. Its translation is CASSLWTGGYEQYF.